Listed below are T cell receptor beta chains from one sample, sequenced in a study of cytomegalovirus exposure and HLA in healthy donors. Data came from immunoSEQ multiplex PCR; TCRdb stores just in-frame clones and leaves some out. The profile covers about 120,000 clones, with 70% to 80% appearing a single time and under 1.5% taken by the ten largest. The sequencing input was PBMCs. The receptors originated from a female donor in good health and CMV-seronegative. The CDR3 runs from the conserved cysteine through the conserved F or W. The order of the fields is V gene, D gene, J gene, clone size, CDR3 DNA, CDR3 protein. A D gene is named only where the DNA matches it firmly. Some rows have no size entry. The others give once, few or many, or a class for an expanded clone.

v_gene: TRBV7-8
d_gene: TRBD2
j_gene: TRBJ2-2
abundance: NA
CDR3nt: TGTGCCAGCAGCCCAATCCGACGGGGACTAGCGCCTCTCGGGGAGCTGTTTTTT
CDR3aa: CASSPIRRGLAPLGELFF

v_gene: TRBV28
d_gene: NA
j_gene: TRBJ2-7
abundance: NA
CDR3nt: TGTGCCAGCCGCCAGGGTTCCTACGAGCAGTACTTC
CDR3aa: CASRQGSYEQYF

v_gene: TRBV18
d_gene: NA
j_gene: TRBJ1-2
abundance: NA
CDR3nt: TGTGCCAGCTCACCTGCGGACAGTAGCTATGGCTACACCTTC
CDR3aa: CASSPADSSYGYTF

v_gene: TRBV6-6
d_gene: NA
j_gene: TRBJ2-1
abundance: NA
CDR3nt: TGTGCCAGCAGTACTGGGGCGGACATCTCCTACAATGAGCAGTTCTTC
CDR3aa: CASSTGADISYNEQFF

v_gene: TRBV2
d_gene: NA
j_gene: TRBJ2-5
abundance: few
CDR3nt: TGTGCCAGCGATGAAGGTCAGGGGTCGGTGGGCCAGTACTTC
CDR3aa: CASDEGQGSVGQYF

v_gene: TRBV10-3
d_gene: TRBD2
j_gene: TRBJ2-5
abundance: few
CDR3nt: TGTGCCATCAGTGGACTAGCGGGAGGAACACAAGAGACCCAGTACTTC
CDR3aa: CAISGLAGGTQETQYF

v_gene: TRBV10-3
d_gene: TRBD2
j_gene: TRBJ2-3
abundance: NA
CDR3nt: TGTGCCATCAGTTCTAGCGGGAGGAGCACAGATACGCAGTATTTT
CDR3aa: CAISSSGRSTDTQYF

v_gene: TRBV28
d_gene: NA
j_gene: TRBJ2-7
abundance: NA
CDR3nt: TGTGCCAGCAGTTTATCAGGGCCAATCTACGAGCAGTACTTC
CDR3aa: CASSLSGPIYEQYF

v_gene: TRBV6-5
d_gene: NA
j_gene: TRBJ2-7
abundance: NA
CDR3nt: TGTGCCAGCAAATCGTCCGTTGATAGCTCCTACGAGCAGTACTTC
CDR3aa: CASKSSVDSSYEQYF

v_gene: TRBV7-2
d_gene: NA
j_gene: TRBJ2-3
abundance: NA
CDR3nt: TGTGCCAGCAGCCCCCGAGACAGACCGCTGGCAGATACGCAGTATTTT
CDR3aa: CASSPRDRPLADTQYF

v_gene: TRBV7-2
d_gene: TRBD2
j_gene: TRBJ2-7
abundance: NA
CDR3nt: TGTGCCAGCAGCTTAGTAGCAGCGGGAACACTGACCTACGAGCAGTACTTC
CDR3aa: CASSLVAAGTLTYEQYF

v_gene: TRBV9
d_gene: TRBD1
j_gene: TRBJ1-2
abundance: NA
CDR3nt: TGTGCCAGCAGCGTAGTAAGTCGACAGGGAGGAGGCTACACCTTC
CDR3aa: CASSVVSRQGGGYTF

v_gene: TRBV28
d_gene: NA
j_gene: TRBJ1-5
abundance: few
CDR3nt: TGTGCCAGCAGTAAATTTCGGGGGGGAGGGCAGCCCCAGCATTTT
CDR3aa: CASSKFRGGGQPQHF

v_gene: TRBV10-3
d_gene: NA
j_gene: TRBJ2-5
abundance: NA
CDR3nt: TGTGCCATCAGTGAGATGGAGCGCGAGACCCAGTACTTC
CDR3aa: CAISEMERETQYF

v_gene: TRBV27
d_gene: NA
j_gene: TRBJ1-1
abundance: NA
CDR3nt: TGTGCCAGCTCCCCCGGGGGCACTGAAGCTTTCTTT
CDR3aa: CASSPGGTEAFF

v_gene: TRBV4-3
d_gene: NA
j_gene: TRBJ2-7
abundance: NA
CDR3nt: TGCGCCAGCAGCCAAGTCGTAAGGACAGACCTTTACGAGCAGTACTTC
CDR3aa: CASSQVVRTDLYEQYF

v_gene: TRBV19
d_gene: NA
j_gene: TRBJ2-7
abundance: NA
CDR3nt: TGTGCCAGTAGTATACGGGGCGCGGGGTCCTACGAGCAGTACTTC
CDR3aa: CASSIRGAGSYEQYF

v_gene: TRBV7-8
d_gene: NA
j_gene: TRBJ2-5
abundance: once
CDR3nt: TGTGCCAGCAGCTTAAATCCGGGGGGCCTTGGAGAGACCCAGTACTTC
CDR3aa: CASSLNPGGLGETQYF

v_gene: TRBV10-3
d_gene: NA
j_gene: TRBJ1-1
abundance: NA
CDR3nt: TGTGCCATCAGTGAGGAGTCATCGAACACTGAAGCTTTCTTT
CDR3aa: CAISEESSNTEAFF

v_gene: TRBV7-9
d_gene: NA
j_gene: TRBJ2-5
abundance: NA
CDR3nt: TGTGCCAGCAGCTTAGAAGTTTTCGGGGACCAGTACTTC
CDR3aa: CASSLEVFGDQYF

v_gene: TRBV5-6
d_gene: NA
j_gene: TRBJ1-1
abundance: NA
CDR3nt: TGTGCCAGCAGCCGCGGGGTTTTCGGTGAAGCTTTCTTT
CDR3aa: CASSRGVFGEAFF

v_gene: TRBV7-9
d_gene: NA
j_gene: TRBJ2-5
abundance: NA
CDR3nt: TGTGCCAGCAGCTTAGGAGGTGGGGAGACCCAGTACTTC
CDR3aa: CASSLGGGETQYF

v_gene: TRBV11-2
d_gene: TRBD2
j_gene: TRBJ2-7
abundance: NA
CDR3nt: TGTGCCAGCAGCTTGGGGGGGACCTACGAGCAGTACTTC
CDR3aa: CASSLGGTYEQYF

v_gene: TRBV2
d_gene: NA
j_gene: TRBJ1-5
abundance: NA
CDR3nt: TGTGCCAGCAGTGAAGAACCGGGTTATCAGCCCCAGCATTTT
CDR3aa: CASSEEPGYQPQHF

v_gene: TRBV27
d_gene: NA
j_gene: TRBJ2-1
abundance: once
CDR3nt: TGTGCCAGCAGTTGGCAGGGGCCCTATAATGAGCAGTTCTTC
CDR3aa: CASSWQGPYNEQFF

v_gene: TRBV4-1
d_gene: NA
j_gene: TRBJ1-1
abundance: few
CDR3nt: TGCGCCAGCAGCCAACGGGGTGCGGGCACTGAAGCTTTCTTT
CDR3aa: CASSQRGAGTEAFF

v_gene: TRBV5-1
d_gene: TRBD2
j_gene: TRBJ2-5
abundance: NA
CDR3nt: TGCGCCAGCGCGGGGGGGCAGCCAATTTACGCACAAGAGACCCAGTACTTC
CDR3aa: CASAGGQPIYAQETQYF

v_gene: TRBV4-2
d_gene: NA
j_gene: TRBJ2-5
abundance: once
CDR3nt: TGTGCCTTTGGGGACACTCAAGAGACCCAGTACTTC
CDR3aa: CAFGDTQETQYF

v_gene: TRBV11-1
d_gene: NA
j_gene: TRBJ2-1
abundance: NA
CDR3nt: TGTGCCAGCAGCTTAGTTATTACCGGCTACAATGAGCAGTTCTTC
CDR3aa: CASSLVITGYNEQFF

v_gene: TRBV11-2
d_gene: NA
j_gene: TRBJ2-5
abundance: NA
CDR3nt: TGTGCCAGCGGGAGTATCTGGGAGACCCAGTACTTC
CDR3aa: CASGSIWETQYF

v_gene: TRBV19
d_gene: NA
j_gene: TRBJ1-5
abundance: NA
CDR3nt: TGTGCCAGTAGTACTCGACAGTCGGAATGGTTTCAGCCCCAGCATTTT
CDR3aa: CASSTRQSEWFQPQHF

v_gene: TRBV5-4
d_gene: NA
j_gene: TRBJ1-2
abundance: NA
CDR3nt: TGTGCCAGCAGTTACTCACGGGACACCTATGGCTACACCTTC
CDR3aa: CASSYSRDTYGYTF

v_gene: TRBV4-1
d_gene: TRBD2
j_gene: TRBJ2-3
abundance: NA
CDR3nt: TGCGCCAGCAGCCTCCGACTAGCGGGAGAGGAGGGAACAGATACGCAGTATTTT
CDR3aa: CASSLRLAGEEGTDTQYF

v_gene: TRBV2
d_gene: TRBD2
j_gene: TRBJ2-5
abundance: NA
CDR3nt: TGTGCCAGCGACCCTCTAGCGGGACAAGAGACCCAGTACTTC
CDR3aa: CASDPLAGQETQYF

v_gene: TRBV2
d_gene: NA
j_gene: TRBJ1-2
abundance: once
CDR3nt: TGTGCCAGCAGAGGGGGGGGAAGGACGTCCAACTATGGCTACACCTTC
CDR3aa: CASRGGGRTSNYGYTF

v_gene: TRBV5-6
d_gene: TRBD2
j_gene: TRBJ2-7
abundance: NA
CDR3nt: TGTGCCAGCAGCTTGGAACTAGCGGGAGTAAACTCCTACGAGCAGTACTTC
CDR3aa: CASSLELAGVNSYEQYF

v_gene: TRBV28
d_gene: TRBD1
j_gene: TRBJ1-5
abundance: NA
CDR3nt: TGTGCCAGCAGCCGCGGACAGGGAGACCAGCCCCAGCATTTT
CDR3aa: CASSRGQGDQPQHF

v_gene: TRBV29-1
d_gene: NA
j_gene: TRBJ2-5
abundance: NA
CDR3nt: TGCAGCCTTATAGCAGGGGAGACCCAGTACTTC
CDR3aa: CSLIAGETQYF

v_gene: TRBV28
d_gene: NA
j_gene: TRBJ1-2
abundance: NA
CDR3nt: TGTGCCAGCAGTTTAGAGGACTATTGGGGTTACACCTTC
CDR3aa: CASSLEDYWGYTF

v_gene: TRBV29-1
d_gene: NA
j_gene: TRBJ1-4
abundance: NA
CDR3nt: TGCAGCGTTGGATGGAGTAATGAAAAACTGTTTTTT
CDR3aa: CSVGWSNEKLFF

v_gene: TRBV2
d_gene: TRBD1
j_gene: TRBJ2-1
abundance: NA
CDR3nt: TGTGCCACCCAGGGACAGCACTACAATGAGCAGTTCTTC
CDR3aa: CATQGQHYNEQFF

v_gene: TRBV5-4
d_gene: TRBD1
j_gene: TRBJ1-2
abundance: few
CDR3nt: TGTGCCAGCAGCTTGTTCTACAGGGGGCGGGGTGGCTACACCTTC
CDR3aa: CASSLFYRGRGGYTF

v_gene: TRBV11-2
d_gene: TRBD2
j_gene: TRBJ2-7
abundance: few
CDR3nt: TGTGCCAGCAGCCACTTCCCCGGGACTAGCGGGGCCTTTGGGTACGAGCAGTACTTC
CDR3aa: CASSHFPGTSGAFGYEQYF

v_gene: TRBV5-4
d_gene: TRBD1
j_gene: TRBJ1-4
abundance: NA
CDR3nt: TGTGCCAGCAGCTTGGTGGCGGGACAGGGGGCAGGAGAAAAACTGTTTTTT
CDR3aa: CASSLVAGQGAGEKLFF

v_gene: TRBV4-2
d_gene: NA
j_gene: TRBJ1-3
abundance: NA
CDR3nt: TGTGCCAGCAGCCAAGAGACAGCTAGTGGAAACACCATATATTTT
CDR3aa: CASSQETASGNTIYF

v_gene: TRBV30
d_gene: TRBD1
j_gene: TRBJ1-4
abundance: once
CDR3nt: TGTGCCTGGAGTCTGGACAGGGGGGACAAACTGTTTTTT
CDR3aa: CAWSLDRGDKLFF

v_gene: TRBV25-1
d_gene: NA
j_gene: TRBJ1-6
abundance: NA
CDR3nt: TGTGCCAGTCGGGACAACTATAATTCACCCCTCCACTTT
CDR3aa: CASRDNYNSPLHF

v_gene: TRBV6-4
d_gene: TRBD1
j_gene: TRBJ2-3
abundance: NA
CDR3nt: TGTGCCAGCAGTCGGACAGGAGGCACAGATACGCAGTATTTT
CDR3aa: CASSRTGGTDTQYF

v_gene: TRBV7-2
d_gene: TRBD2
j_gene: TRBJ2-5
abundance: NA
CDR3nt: TGTGCCAGCAGCTTTCAGCGGGGGGCGGGAGAGACCCAGTACTTC
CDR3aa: CASSFQRGAGETQYF

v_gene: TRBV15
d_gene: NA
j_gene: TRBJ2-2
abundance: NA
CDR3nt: TGTGCCACCAGCAGAGATGAGATTTCGCTCCGAACCGGGGAGCTGTTTTTT
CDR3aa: CATSRDEISLRTGELFF

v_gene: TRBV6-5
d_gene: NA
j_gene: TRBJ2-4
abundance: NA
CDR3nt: TGTGCCAGCAGTTACACCCTAATTGGGGCCAAAAACAGTCAGTACTTC
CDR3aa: CASSYTLIGAKNSQYF

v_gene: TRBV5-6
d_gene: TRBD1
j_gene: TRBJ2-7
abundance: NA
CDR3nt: TGTGCCAGCAGCTACGGGACAGGGCAGCACGAGCAGTACTTC
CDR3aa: CASSYGTGQHEQYF

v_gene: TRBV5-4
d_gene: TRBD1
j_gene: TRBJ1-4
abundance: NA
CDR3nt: TGTGCCAGCAGCTCAGGGGGCGTTGGGGAAAAACTGTTTTTT
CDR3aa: CASSSGGVGEKLFF

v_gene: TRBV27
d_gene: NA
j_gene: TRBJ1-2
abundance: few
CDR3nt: TGTGCCAGCAGTTTAGTTTGGGGGGAAGCTAACTATGGCTACACCTTC
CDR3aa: CASSLVWGEANYGYTF

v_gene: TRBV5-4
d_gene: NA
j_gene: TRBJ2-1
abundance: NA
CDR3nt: TGTGCCAGCAGCCCGACAGCGCCTATTAACAATGAGCAGTTCTTC
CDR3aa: CASSPTAPINNEQFF

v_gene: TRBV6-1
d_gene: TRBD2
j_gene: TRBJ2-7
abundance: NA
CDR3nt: TGTGCCAGCAGTGCGACCGGGACTAGCGGGGATCCTACCTACGAGCAGTACTTC
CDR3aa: CASSATGTSGDPTYEQYF

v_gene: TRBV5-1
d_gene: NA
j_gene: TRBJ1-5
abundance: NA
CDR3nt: TGCGCCAGCAGCTGGGGCGCAGGGGATCAGCCCCAGCATTTT
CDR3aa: CASSWGAGDQPQHF

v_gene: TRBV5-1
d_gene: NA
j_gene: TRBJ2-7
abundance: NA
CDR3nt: TGCGCCAGCAGCTGGGACTGGACAGGCTCAAGGTACGAGCAGTACTTC
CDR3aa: CASSWDWTGSRYEQYF

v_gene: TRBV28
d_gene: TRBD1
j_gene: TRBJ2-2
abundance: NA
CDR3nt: TGTGCCAGCAGTTGGGGACAGTCGAACACCGGGGAGCTGTTTTTT
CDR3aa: CASSWGQSNTGELFF